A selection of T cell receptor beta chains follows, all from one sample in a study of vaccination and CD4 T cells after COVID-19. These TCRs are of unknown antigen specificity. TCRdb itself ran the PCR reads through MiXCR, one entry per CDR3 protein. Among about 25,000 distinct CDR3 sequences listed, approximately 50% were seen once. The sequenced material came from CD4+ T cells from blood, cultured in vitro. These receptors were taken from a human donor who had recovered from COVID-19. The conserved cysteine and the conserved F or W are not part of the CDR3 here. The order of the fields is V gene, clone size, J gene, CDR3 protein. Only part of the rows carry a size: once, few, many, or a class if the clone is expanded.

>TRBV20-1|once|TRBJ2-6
SVVGVEGSGANVLT
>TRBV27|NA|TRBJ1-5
ASSPLNQPQH
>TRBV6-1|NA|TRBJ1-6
ASSHRFSPLH
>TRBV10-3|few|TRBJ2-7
AISAEGQRPYEQY
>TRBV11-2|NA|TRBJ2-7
ASSLITSGAYEQY
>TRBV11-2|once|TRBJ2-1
ASSPRVGSYNEQF
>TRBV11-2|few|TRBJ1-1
ASSFRGNTEAF
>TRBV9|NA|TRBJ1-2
ASSVDLGTVLSGYT
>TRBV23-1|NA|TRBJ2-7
ARPTGWRSSYEQY
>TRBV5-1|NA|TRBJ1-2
ASSEDAMGYGYT
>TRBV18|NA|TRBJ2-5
ASSPLSGTSGIQETQY
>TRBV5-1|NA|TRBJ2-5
ATQPLTSGRVPETQY
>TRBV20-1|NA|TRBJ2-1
SARVTSARNNEQF
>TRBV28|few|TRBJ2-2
ASSLTRITTGELF
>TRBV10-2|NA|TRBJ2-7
ASSGTGTHIGEQY
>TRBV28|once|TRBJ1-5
ASSSYREGSNQPQH
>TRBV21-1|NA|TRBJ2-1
ASSRAGEAYEQF
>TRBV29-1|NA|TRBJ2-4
SVVGGANIQY